Below are 14 T cell receptor beta chains sequenced from a single sample in a study of T cell responses to AZD1222 COVID-19 vaccine. TCRdb keeps only in-frame clones here, not all; method: immunoSEQ multiplex PCR. Here the sample spans around 110,000 clones, around 91% being singletons. The sequenced sample was peripheral blood, obtained on day 0 of AZD1222 vaccination. The origin of the receptors is an adult in good health.

V gene TRBV28 combines with J gene TRBJ1-5, with D possibly matching TRBD1 (5 bases). CDR3 length equals 13 residues. V was trimmed by 9 bases and J by 9 bases, leaving 18 bases between them. Germline values: CDR1 MDHEN, CDR2 SYDVKM. The CDR3 protein is CASTRGTLRPQHF. CDR3 coding DNA: TGTGCCAGTACCCGCGGGACTTTAAGGCCCCAGCATTTT.

This sequence joins TRBV6-5 and TRBJ1-4; 7 bases are a match to TRBD1. V lost 6 bases, J lost 8 bases, and 6 bases stayed unmatched. Germline assignment: CDR1 MNHEY and CDR2 SVGAGI. CDR3 length: 13 residues. The CDR3 loop reads CASRPGQSEKLFF. CDR3 sequence (DNA): TGTGCCAGCAGGCCGGGACAGAGCGAAAAACTGTTTTTT.

The rearrangement links TRBV11-3 to TRBJ2-2; TRBD1 matches 7 bases. V lost 5 bases to trimming and J lost 0 bases; unmatched junction nucleotides: 3. CDR1 and CDR2 from the germline V gene are SGHNT and YENEEA. The CDR3 is 15 residues long. In DNA form, the CDR3 reads TGTGCCAGCAGCCTCAGGGGGTCGAACACCGGGGAGCTGTTTTTT. Protein product: CASSLRGSNTGELFF.

The genes are TRBV29-1 and TRBJ2-3; D is unclear. V lost 6 bases, J lost 5 bases, and 12 bases lay in between. CDR3 size: 12 residues. Germline CDR1 reads SQVTM; CDR2 reads ANQGSEA. The CDR3 coding sequence is TGCAGCGTCGGGCATACGGAAGATACGCAGTATTTT. Translation gives CSVGHTEDTQYF.

Remarks on this clone: A much bigger clone sits one base away, suggesting this may be a read error. This CDR3 is CASSWDRDYEQYF. In nucleotides, the CDR3 is TGTGCCAGCAGTTGGGACAGGGACTACGAGCAGTACTTC. This chain joins TRBV7-8 and TRBJ2-7; 9 bases align to TRBD1. CDR1 and CDR2 (germline): SGHVS, FQNEAQ. V lost 6 bases and J lost 3; bases outside the gene matches: 3. The CDR3 contains 13 residues.

The chain has TRBV23-1 and TRBJ1-2, with TRBD1 identical over 9 bases. TRBV23-1 is an ORF; its function is uncertain. CDR3 size: 17 residues. Trimming took 5 bases from V and 7 from J; bases not matched to a gene: 17. CDR3 DNA: TGCGCCAGCAGTGCCCGGGACAGGGTTGGGGTATGGGCTGGCTACACCTTC. Translating gives CASSARDRVGVWAGYTF.

The V and J genes are TRBV29-1 and TRBJ1-2, with D possibly being TRBD1 (5 bases). The CDR3 has 12 amino acids. Germline V lookup: CDR1 SQVTM, CDR2 ANQGSEA. The germline V and J ends were trimmed by 7 bases and 0 bases, with 9 bases remaining between them. The CDR3 region is CSASGTNYGYTF. CDR3 bases: TGCAGCGCATCAGGGACTAACTATGGCTACACCTTC.

The gene calls are TRBV5-1 and TRBJ1-6; a possible D gene is TRBD1 (5 bases). The V end was cut by 0 bases, the J end by 5 bases, with 12 bases between. The CDR3 loop spans 16 amino acids. Germline V gene data show CDR1 as SGHRS and CDR2 as YFSETQ. CDR3 protein: CASSLAGGSDNSPLHF. CDR3 coding DNA: TGCGCCAGCAGCTTGGCCGGGGGGTCTGATAATTCACCCCTCCACTTT.

This clone was seen a single time. The chain is built from TRBV7-3 and TRBJ2-3; TRBD2 matches at 10 bases. V dropped 0 bases and J dropped 6; count of bases not matched to a gene: 6. Per the germline V gene, CDR1 is SGHTA and CDR2 is FQGTGA. The CDR3 sequence is 16 residues long. As DNA, the CDR3 is TGTGCCAGCAGCTTAACGCTAGCGGGGGCGGGGGATACGCAGTATTTT. Protein product: CASSLTLAGAGDTQYF.

The chain carries TRBV6-9 and TRBJ2-7, with TRBD2 matching over 7 bases. This CDR3 spans 11 amino acids. The ends lost 9 bases at V and 4 bases at J; junction bases unmatched: 3. Germline lookup yields CDR1 MNHGY and CDR2 SVAAGI. The CDR3 region has the DNA TGTGCCAGTCGCGGGAGTTACGAGCAGTACGTC. Its translation: CASRGSYEQYV.

The rearrangement links TRBV21-1 to TRBJ2-7. TRBV21-1 is given as a pseudogene. CDR3 size: 17 residues. The CDR3 DNA reads TGTGCCAGCAGCCCTTTAGGCCCACAGAGGCTTTTAAACGAGCAGTACGTC. It codes for CASSPLGPQRLLNEQYV.

The table lists this clone with a count of one. CDR3 DNA: TGTGCCAGCAGCTTGGTTCGGGAGTGGAGCACAGATACGCAGTATTTT. This codes for CASSLVREWSTDTQYF. The genes are TRBV5-4 and TRBJ2-3; perhaps TRBD2 as D (6 bases). This CDR3 spans 16 amino acids. V was shortened by 0 bases and J by 0 bases, with 11 bases between the two germline ends. Germline V gene sequence: CDR1 SGHNT, CDR2 YYREEE (reference sequence).

This clone was recorded a few times. This chain links TRBV15 with TRBJ2-7, with D perhaps TRBD1 or TRBD2 (5 bases each). V dropped 3 bases and J dropped 0 bases, with 18 bases sitting between them. This CDR3 has 17 residues. CDR1 is LNHNV, CDR2 YYDKDF, per germline (reference sequence). CDR3 region: CATSSARGTGSSYEQYF. In DNA, the CDR3 is TGTGCCACCAGCAGTGCGAGAGGGACGGGGAGCTCCTACGAGCAGTACTTC.

V usage is TRBV3-1 (or the pseudogene TRBV3-2) and J usage is TRBJ1-1; D gene ambiguous. Per the germline V gene, CDR1 is LGHDT and CDR2 is YNNKEL (reference sequence). The length of the CDR3 is 13 residues. V lost 3 bases to trimming and J lost 9 bases, with 14 bases between them. In DNA, the CDR3 is TGTGCCAGCAGCCACGACTACCCCCCGAAAGCTTTCTTT. Protein sequence: CASSHDYPPKAFF.